The TCR beta chain under discussion was sequenced for a study of blood T cell repertoires in COVID-19. Background on the study: Acute and convalescent COVID-19 samples came from the United States, Italy and Spain. T cells, B-cell-depleted T cells, or PBMCs provided the cDNA or gDNA that served as material.

In the original analysis: Amplification from reference gene primers served as the basis for estimated nucleated cell counts. Clones were sequenced by immunoSEQ multiplex PCR, and TCRdb holds only the in-frame ones, with some missing. The D gene and trimming were derived from the DNA, and the V and J assignments and clone size from that table. The sample has roughly 250,000 clones; more than 70% are singletons. Germline values: CDR1 MNHEY, CDR2 SMNVEV (reference sequence). The CDR3 is 15 residues long. The V and J ends lost 5 bases and 4 bases, in that order; junction bases with no gene match: 6. V and J are TRBV27 and TRBJ2-1; 9 bases fit TRBD2. The source of this sequence is a woman between 45 and 65 years old with acute or convalescent COVID-19. The specimen was peripheral blood. This chain's CDR3 is CASSAGLAVYNEQFF. The CDR3 DNA reads TGTGCCAGCAGTGCGGGACTAGCAGTATACAATGAGCAGTTCTTC.